This T cell receptor beta chain was recovered during a study of T cells after yellow fever vaccination. Study as a whole: The authors prepared low-cell-number fractions using SMART-Seq v4 Ultra Low Input.

Study-level results: Although the secondary response was weaker, it peaked faster, at day 5 versus 15. The booster response re-showed most primary clones: approximately 95% CD4, approximately 90% CD8.

Making TCR cDNA involved 5'RACE template switching, which added UMIs and a universal primer site. One entry per CDR3 protein results from TCRdb running MiXCR on the 5' RACE reads. Of roughly 70,000 distinct CDR3 sequences detected, over 7.5% appear once; the ten largest clones hold less than 50%. Germline-derived CDR1 and CDR2 are LGHDT and YNNKEL (reference sequence). The length of the CDR3 is 14 residues. Germline trimming cut 1 base from V and 5 bases from J; bases unmatched to any gene: 2. As to this clonotype: Its antigen is unknown.

The chain links TRBV3-1 to TRBJ2-5; 9 nucleotides align to TRBD1. This clonotype was obtained from a man between 25 and 39 years old who received the YFV17D yellow fever vaccine. The material sequenced was CD8+ T cells sorted from PBMCs, taken on the day of the yellow fever booster vaccination. The CDR3: CASSQGGTGETQYF. CDR3 nucleotides: TGTGCCAGCAGCCAAGGAGGGACAGGGGAGACCCAGTACTTC.